One sample yielded the 20 T cell receptor beta chains listed below, sequenced in a study of blood T cell repertoires in COVID-19. Sequenced by immunoSEQ multiplex PCR; TCRdb stores in-frame clones only, minus some. The sample consists of over 55,000 clones, around 79% of them appearing once. The sample was peripheral blood. These TCRs come from a human donor in a cohort sampled during active COVID-19.

The V gene is TRBV6-5, the J gene TRBJ1-4, with D tentatively TRBD1 (6 bases). The CDR3 length is 14 residues. With 1 base removed from V and 8 bases from J, the gap between germline ends came to 11 bases. Germline V gene lookup returns CDR1 MNHEY and CDR2 SVGAGI. The CDR3 is CASSYLKQGEKLFF. CDR3 sequence (DNA): TGTGCCAGCAGTTACTTAAAGCAGGGGGAAAAACTGTTTTTT.

The rearrangement links TRBV10-1 to TRBJ2-3; TRBD2 matches 8 bases. This CDR3 comprises 13 residues. Germline CDR1 and CDR2: WNHNN and SYGVQD (reference sequence). J lost 3 bases, V lost 5 bases, and 1 base had no gene match. CDR3 region: CASSSGGTDTQYF. DNA of the CDR3: TGCGCCAGCAGTTCGGGGGGGACAGATACGCAGTATTTT.

This clone has only a few counts. This rearrangement joins TRBV27 to TRBJ1-5; the D gene is possibly TRBD1 (5 bases). Per germline, CDR1 MNHEY and CDR2 SMNVEV (reference sequence). This CDR3 region has 15 residues. V was trimmed by 2 bases and J by 0 bases, leaving 8 bases between them. CDR3: CASSLGANSNQPQHF. CDR3 nucleotide sequence: TGTGCCAGCAGTTTAGGGGCCAATAGCAATCAGCCCCAGCATTTT.

This clone was counted a single time. This chain connects TRBV19 to TRBJ2-5, with D maybe TRBD2 (6 bases). The CDR3 consists of 13 residues. From germline, CDR1 is LNHDA and CDR2 SQIVND (reference sequence). The germline V and J ends were trimmed by 6 bases and 1 base, with 9 bases remaining between them. The CDR3 DNA sequence: TGTGCCAGTAGCGGGGGACCCCAAGAGACCCAGTACTTC. Its protein is CASSGGPQETQYF. Full variable domain (outside the CDR3, taken from reference TRBV19 and TRBJ2-5): DGGITQSPKYLFRKEGQNVTLSCEQNLNHDAMYWYRQDPGQGLRLIYYSQIVNDFQKGDIAEGYSVSREKKESFPLTVTSAQKNPTAFYLCASSGGPQETQYFGPGTRLLVL.

The V and J genes are TRBV9 and TRBJ2-1; TRBD2 is a possible D gene (5 bases). This CDR3 region has 15 residues. V was trimmed by 1 base and J by 3 bases, leaving 11 bases between them. Germline V gene data show CDR1 as SGDLS and CDR2 as YYNGEE. The CDR3 DNA reads as TGTGCCAGCAGCGTAAGGGCGGGCCTCTACAATGAGCAGTTCTTC. Translated, it gives CASSVRAGLYNEQFF.

The chain combines TRBV6-1 with TRBJ2-3; 8 nucleotides match TRBD2. V was pared by 0 bases and J by 5 bases, with 10 bases of the junction left unmatched. CDR1 and CDR2 (germline): MNHNS, SASEGT. This CDR3 has 17 amino acids. CDR3 residues: CASSEAPAGASLDTQYF. CDR3 nucleotides: TGTGCCAGCAGTGAAGCTCCAGCGGGAGCGTCATTAGATACGCAGTATTTT.

The V call is TRBV6-2 or TRBV6-3, the J call TRBJ2-1, with 12 bases identical to TRBD2. Germline CDR1 reads MNHEY; CDR2 reads SVGEGT. This CDR3 contains 17 residues. V was clipped by 4 bases and J by 5 bases; unmatched bases: 9. The chain's CDR3 is CASSSDLAGGPHNEQFF. CDR3 in DNA: TGTGCCAGCAGTTCTGACCTAGCGGGGGGGCCCCACAATGAGCAGTTCTTC.

This CDR3 is CSALAGGLYAGEQFF. The CDR3 DNA follows: TGCAGCGCCCTAGCGGGAGGGTTGTATGCAGGTGAGCAGTTCTTC. The chain links TRBV29-1 to TRBJ2-1, with 12 bases aligning to TRBD2. CDR1 and CDR2 (germline): SQVTM, ANQGSEA. This CDR3 is 15 amino acids long. J gave up 9 bases and V 7 bases, and 13 bases lay outside the gene matches.

This clone showed up just a few times. This chain connects TRBV11-2 to TRBJ1-2; D gene unclear. The germline V and J ends were trimmed by 0 bases and 4 bases, with 3 bases remaining between them. This CDR3 comprises 12 residues. CDR1 and CDR2 (germline): SGHAT, FQNNGV. The CDR3 reads CASSLDGYGYTF. CDR3 nucleotide sequence: TGTGCCAGCAGCTTAGACGGCTATGGCTACACCTTC. Variable domain in full (rest from reference TRBV11-2 and TRBJ1-2): EAGVAQSPRYKIIEKRQSVAFWCNPISGHATLYWYQQILGQGPKLLIQFQNNGVVDDSQLPKDRFSAERLKGVDSTLKIQPAKLEDSAVYLCASSLDGYGYTFGSGTRLTVV.

The chain joins TRBV19 to TRBJ1-3, with 11 positions matching TRBD1. V shed 5 bases and J 4 bases; nucleotides not matched to a gene: 16. CDR1 is LNHDA and CDR2 is SQIVND in the germline V gene (reference sequence). The CDR3 loop spans 19 amino acids. The CDR3 bases are TGTGCCAGTAGTTCCCACCTCGGACAGGGGGCCTTGTACGGAAACACCATATATTTT. As protein: CASSSHLGQGALYGNTIYF.

This chain links TRBV12-3 or TRBV12-4 with TRBJ1-1; D call uncertain. The V and J ends lost 4 bases and 3 bases respectively, with 9 bases between them. The CDR3 is made up of 13 amino acids. CDR3 region: CASSSAFHTEAFF. The CDR3 nucleotides read TGTGCCAGCAGTTCCGCGTTCCACACTGAAGCTTTCTTT.

V is TRBV12-3 or TRBV12-4 and J is TRBJ2-3; the D is unclear. Between the trimmed V and J ends, which lost 3 bases and 4 bases, there was a span of 2 bases. The CDR3 covers 11 residues. The CDR3 DNA sequence: TGTGCCAGCAGTTTCTCAGATACGCAGTATTTT. Encoded protein: CASSFSDTQYF.

This sequence joins TRBV28 and TRBJ1-5; D gene ambiguous. This CDR3 contains 15 residues. Deletions cut 1 base from V and 1 base from J, with 8 bases between. Germline V gene sequence: CDR1 MDHEN, CDR2 SYDVKM. As DNA, the CDR3 is TGTGCCAGCAGTTTATTGGTGCGAAGCAATCAGCCCCAGCATTTT. It specifies CASSLLVRSNQPQHF.

V is TRBV18 and J is TRBJ2-1; tentatively, D is TRBD1 (6 bases). The CDR3 is made up of 13 amino acids. The V end was cut by 5 bases, the J end by 7 bases, with 12 bases between. Germline V gene lookup returns CDR1 KGHSH and CDR2 LQKENI. The CDR3 bases are TGTGCCAGCTCAAGGCCAGGGGCGAATGAGCAGTTCTTC. Translation gives CASSRPGANEQFF.

The genes are TRBV5-6 and TRBJ1-5; D is unresolved. This CDR3 is built from 14 residues. Germline V gene data show CDR1 as SGHDT and CDR2 as YYEEEE. V lost 4 bases and J 7 bases, leaving 15 bases between the germline ends. The CDR3 spells CASSTASSGQPQHF. The CDR3 DNA reads TGTGCCAGCAGCACGGCCTCTTCGGGGCAGCCCCAGCATTTT.

The rearrangement links TRBV1 to TRBJ2-2; the table names TRBD2, a call not compared with the DNA. TRBV1 is shown as a pseudogene. The CDR3 is 17 amino acids. The CDR3 bases are TGCACCAGCAGATCCTCGACGGGATTATCGAACACCGGGGAGCTGTTTTTT. Translation gives CTSRSSTGLSNTGELFF.

Comment on this clone: The junction departs from germline at one end; a sequencing error may be responsible. The chain links TRBV7-2 to TRBJ2-3; 11 bases are a match to TRBD2. This CDR3 is 14 amino acids long. Germline-derived CDR1 and CDR2 are SGHTA and FQGNSA. CDR3 sequence (DNA): TGTGCCAGCAGCGTAGCGGGGGGGCGAAATACGCAGTATTTT. It specifies CASSVAGGRNTQYF.

This clone was recorded a few times. The DNA of the CDR3 is TGTGCCAGCAGCTTAGCGGTGGGGACTCGGACACGCTCCACCGAGCAGTACTTC. Protein: CASSLAVGTRTRSTEQYF. V is TRBV7-9 and J is TRBJ2-7; TRBD2 is a possible D gene (6 bases). The ends were cut back, 0 bases at V and 6 bases at J, with 24 bases in the middle. The CDR3 spans 18 residues. CDR1 is SEHNR, CDR2 FQNEAQ, per germline (reference sequence).

The chain combines TRBV6-5 with TRBJ1-2; 9 nucleotides agree with TRBD1. Per the germline V gene, CDR1 is MNHEY and CDR2 is SVGAGI. The V and J ends lost 2 bases and 4 bases, in that order; junction bases with no gene match: 8. This CDR3 contains 16 residues. CDR3 protein: CASSYVNRGHGYGYTF. The CDR3 DNA follows: TGTGCCAGCAGTTACGTAAACAGGGGGCATGGCTATGGCTACACCTTC.

The chain is built from TRBV9 and TRBJ1-2; D is undetermined. CDR1 and CDR2 (germline): SGDLS, YYNGEE. The CDR3 has 12 residues. V was clipped by 0 bases and J by 9 bases, with 9 bases between them. CDR3 region: CASSVGGERYTF. CDR3 DNA: TGTGCCAGCAGCGTAGGTGGGGAGCGCTACACCTTC.